This T cell receptor (beta chain) emerged from a study of blood T cell repertoires in COVID-19. This clone was seen only a few times. Trimming removed 0 bases from V and 5 bases from J; junction bases left unmatched: 8. This CDR3 comprises 16 residues. In germline, CDR1 is SGHDT, CDR2 YYEEEE. Some clones are missing from TCRdb's copy, which holds only in-frame ones; the method was immunoSEQ multiplex PCR. The sample records under 300,000 clones, roughly 89% being singletons. This clonotype was obtained from a man aged 30 to 45 who had recovered from COVID-19. Sequenced input: peripheral blood. The chain employs TRBV5-6 and TRBJ2-7; 10 positions agree with TRBD2. CDR3 protein: CASSLELAGLLHEQYF. The CDR3 DNA sequence: TGTGCCAGCAGCTTGGAACTAGCGGGGCTTCTCCACGAGCAGTACTTC.